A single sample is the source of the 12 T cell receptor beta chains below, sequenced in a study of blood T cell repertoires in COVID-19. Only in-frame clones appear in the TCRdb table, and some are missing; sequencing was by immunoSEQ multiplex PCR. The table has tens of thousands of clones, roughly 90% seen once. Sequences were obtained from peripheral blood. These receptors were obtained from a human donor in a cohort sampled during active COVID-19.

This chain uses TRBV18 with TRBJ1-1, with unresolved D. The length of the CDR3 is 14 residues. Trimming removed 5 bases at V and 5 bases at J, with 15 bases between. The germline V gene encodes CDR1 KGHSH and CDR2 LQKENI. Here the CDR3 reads CASSSFARGTEAFF. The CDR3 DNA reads TGTGCCAGCTCATCATTCGCCCGAGGAACTGAAGCTTTCTTT.

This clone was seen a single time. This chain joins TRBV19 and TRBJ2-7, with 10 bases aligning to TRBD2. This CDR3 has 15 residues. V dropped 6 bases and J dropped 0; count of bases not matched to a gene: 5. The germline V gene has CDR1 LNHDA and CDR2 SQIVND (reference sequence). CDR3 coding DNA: TGTGCCAGTAGACTAGCGGGACTCACCTCCTACGAGCAGTACTTC. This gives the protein CASRLAGLTSYEQYF.

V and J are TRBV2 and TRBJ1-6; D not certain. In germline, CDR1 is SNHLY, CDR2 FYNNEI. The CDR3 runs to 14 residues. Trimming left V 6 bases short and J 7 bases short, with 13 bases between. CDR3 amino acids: CASRARYLNSPLHF. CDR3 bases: TGTGCCAGCAGGGCCCGTTATCTGAATTCACCCCTCCACTTT.

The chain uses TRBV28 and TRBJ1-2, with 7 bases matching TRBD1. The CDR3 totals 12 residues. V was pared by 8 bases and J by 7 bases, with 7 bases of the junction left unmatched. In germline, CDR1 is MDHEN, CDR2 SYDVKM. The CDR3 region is CASGGQYFGYTF. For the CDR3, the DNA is TGTGCCAGCGGGGGACAGTACTTTGGCTACACCTTC.

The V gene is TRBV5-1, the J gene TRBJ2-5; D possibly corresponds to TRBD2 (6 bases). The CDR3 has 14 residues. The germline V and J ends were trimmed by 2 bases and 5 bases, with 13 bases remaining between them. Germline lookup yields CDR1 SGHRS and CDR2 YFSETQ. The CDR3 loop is CASSLGGDVETQYF. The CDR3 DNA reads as TGCGCCAGCAGCTTAGGCGGGGACGTGGAGACCCAGTACTTC.

The CDR3 DNA is TGTGCCACCAGTGATTCCGACAGACCATACGAGCAGTACTTC. Protein: CATSDSDRPYEQYF. The J gene is TRBJ2-7, the V gene TRBV24-1; a weak D match, TRBD1 (5 bases). Germline CDR1 KGHDR, CDR2 SFDVKD. The CDR3 is made up of 14 amino acids. The V gene lost 2 bases and the J gene lost 4 bases, with 11 bases spanning the gap.

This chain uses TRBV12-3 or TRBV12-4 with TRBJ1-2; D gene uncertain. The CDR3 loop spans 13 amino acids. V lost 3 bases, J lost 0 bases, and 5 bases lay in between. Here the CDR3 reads CASSFPANYGYTF. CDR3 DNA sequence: TGTGCCAGCAGTTTCCCTGCTAACTATGGCTACACCTTC.

The CDR3 reads CASSVAGLHNEQFF. In nucleotides, the CDR3 is TGTGCCAGCAGCGTGGCCGGACTGCACAATGAGCAGTTCTTC. The gene calls are TRBV9 and TRBJ2-1; possible D gene TRBD2, 5 bases. The CDR3 runs to 14 residues. In germline, CDR1 is SGDLS, CDR2 YYNGEE. The V gene lost 2 bases and the J gene lost 5 bases, with 11 bases spanning the gap.

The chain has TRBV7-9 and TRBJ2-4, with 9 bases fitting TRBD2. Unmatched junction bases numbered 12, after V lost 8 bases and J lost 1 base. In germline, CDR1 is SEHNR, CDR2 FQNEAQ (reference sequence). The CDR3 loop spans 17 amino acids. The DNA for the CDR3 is TGTGCCAGCGGGAGTAGCGGGGGTCCCGGGGCCAAAAACATTCAGTACTTC. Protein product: CASGSSGGPGAKNIQYF.

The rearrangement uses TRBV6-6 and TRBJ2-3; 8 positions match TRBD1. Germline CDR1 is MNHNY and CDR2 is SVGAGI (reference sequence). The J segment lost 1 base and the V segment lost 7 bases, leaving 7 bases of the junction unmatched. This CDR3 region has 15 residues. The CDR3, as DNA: TGTGCCAGCACCGACCTGGACAGGGGCACAGATACGCAGTATTTT. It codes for CASTDLDRGTDTQYF.

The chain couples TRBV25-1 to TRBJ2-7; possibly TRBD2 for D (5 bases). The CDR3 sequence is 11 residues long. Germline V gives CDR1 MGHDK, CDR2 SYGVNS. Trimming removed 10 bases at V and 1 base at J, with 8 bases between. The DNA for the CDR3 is TGTGCCACCGAGGGATCCTACGAGCAGTACTTC. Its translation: CATEGSYEQYF.

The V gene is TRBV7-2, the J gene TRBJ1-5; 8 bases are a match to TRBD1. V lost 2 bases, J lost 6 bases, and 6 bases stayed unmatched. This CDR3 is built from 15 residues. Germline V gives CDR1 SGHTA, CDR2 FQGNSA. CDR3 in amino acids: CASSLRTGQSQPQHF. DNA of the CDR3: TGTGCCAGCAGCTTACGGACAGGGCAAAGTCAGCCCCAGCATTTT.